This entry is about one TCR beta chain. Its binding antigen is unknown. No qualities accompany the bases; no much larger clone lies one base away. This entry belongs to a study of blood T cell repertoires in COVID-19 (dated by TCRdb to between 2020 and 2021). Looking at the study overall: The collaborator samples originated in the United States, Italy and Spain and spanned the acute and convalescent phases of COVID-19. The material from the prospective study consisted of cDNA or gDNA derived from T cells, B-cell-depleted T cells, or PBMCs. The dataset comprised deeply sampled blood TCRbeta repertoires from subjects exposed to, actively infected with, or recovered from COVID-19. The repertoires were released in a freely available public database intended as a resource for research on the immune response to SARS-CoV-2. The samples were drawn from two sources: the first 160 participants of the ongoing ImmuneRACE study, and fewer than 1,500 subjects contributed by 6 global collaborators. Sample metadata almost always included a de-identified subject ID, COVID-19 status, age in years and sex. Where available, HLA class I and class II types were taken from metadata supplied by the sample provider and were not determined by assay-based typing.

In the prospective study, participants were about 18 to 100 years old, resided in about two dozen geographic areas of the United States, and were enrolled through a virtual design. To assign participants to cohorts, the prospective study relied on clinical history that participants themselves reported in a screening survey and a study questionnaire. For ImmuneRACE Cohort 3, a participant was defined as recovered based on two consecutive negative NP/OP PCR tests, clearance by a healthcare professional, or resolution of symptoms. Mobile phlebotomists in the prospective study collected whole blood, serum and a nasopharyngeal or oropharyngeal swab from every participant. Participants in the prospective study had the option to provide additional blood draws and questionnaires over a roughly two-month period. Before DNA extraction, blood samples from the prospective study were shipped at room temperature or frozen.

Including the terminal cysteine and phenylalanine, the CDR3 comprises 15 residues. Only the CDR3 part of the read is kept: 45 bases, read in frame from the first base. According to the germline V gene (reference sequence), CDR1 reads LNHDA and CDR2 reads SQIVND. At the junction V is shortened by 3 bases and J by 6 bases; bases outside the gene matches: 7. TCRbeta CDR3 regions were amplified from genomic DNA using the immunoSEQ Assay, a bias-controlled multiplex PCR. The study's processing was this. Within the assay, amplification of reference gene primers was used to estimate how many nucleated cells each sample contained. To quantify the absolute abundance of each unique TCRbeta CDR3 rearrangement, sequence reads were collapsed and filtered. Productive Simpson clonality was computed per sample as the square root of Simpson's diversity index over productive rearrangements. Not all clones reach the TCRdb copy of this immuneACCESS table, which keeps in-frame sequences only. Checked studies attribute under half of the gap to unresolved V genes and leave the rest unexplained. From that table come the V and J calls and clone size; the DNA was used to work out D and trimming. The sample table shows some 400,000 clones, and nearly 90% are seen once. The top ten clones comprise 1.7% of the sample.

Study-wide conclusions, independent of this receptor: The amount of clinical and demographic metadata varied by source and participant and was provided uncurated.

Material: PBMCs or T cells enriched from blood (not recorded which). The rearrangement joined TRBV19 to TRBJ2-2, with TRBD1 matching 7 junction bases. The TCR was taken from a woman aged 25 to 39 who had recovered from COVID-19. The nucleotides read TGTGCCAGTAGTATGCCCGGACAGGCCCCCGGGGAGCTGTTTTTT. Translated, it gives CASSMPGQAPGELFF.